This T cell receptor beta chain was found in a study of cytotoxic CD8 clonotypes in ibrutinib-treated CLL. This clone came up once. Its specificity is not known. Whole-study findings and limits: Contraction or stability on treatment was seen for public clonotypes, which were uncommon.

Data came from immunoSEQ multiplex PCR; TCRdb stores just in-frame clones and leaves some out. Of nearly 50,000 clones in the sample, about 50% were seen once. The CDR3 extends over 14 amino acids. Germline CDR1 reads MGHRA; CDR2 reads YSYEKL. V shed 0 bases and J shed 2 bases, with 7 bases lying between them. This clonotype was obtained from a human donor with chronic lymphocytic leukemia. Sequenced material: PBMCs, taken after 24 months of ibrutinib treatment. This sequence joins TRBV4-1 and TRBJ1-2; D remains unclear. The CDR3 DNA reads as TGCGCCAGCAGCCAAGAAGACGGCAACTATGGCTACACCTTC. Its translation: CASSQEDGNYGYTF.